This is a list of T cell receptor beta chains from one sample in a study of CD8 T cells in ankylosing spondylitis. One entry per CDR3 protein results from TCRdb running MiXCR on the 5' RACE reads. Of roughly 230,000 distinct CDR3 sequences listed, 15% to 20% are singletons. Sample: blood, either unsorted or a sorted T cell fraction (not recorded which). The receptors were sampled from a male donor with ankylosing spondylitis or in good health (not recorded which). The CDR3 runs from the conserved cysteine through the conserved F or W. The D gene is left open where the match is weak. Clone size is not always given. Where it is, it says once, few, many or a class for expanded clones.

TRBV6-5	TRBJ1-2	NA	TRBD1	CASSDRDYGYTF	TGTGCCAGCAGCGACAGGGACTATGGCTACACCTTC
TRBV29-1	TRBJ2-2	few	NA	CSATGTIAKRELFF	TGCAGCGCAACCGGGACAATCGCCAAGAGGGAGCTGTTTTTT
TRBV29-1	TRBJ2-3	NA	TRBD2	CSGIIAGGHLVTDTQYF	TGCAGCGGGATAATAGCGGGAGGGCATTTAGTCACAGATACGCAGTATTTT
TRBV5-1	TRBJ2-7	NA	NA	CASSDSGGGYEQYF	TGCGCCAGCAGTGACAGTGGGGGAGGCTACGAGCAGTACTTC
TRBV2	TRBJ1-5	NA	NA	CASSEFGSNQPQHF	TGTGCCAGCAGTGAATTTGGTAGCAATCAGCCCCAGCATTTT
TRBV27	TRBJ2-2	few	NA	CASSLYGGELFF	TGTGCCAGCAGTTTATATGGCGGGGAGCTGTTTTTT
TRBV6-2/TRBV6-3	TRBJ2-2	NA	NA	CASSWGTPVAGELFF	TGTGCCAGCAGTTGGGGGACACCGGTGGCGGGGGAGCTGTTTTTT
TRBV5-1	TRBJ2-1	NA	TRBD2	CASSLVGGGGYNEQFF	TGCGCCAGCAGCTTGGTTGGTGGGGGAGGGTACAATGAGCAGTTCTTC
TRBV29-1	TRBJ2-1	few	NA	CSVSAASYNEQFF	TGCAGCGTTTCAGCAGCCTCCTACAATGAGCAGTTCTTC
TRBV7-8	TRBJ2-5	NA	TRBD2	CASSLGSGNQETQYF	TGTGCCAGCAGCTTAGGGAGCGGGAACCAAGAGACCCAGTACTTC
TRBV12-3/TRBV12-4	TRBJ2-7	NA	NA	CASTPRASYEQYF	TGTGCCAGCACCCCTCGGGCTTCCTACGAGCAGTACTTC
TRBV27	TRBJ2-7	NA	TRBD2	CATKAGAISYEQYF	TGTGCCACTAAAGCGGGGGCGATCTCCTACGAGCAGTACTTC
TRBV4-3	TRBJ2-3	NA	NA	CASSQVVDLTDTQYF	TGCGCCAGCAGCCAAGTGGTAGATCTCACAGATACGCAGTATTTT
TRBV14	TRBJ2-1	few	TRBD2	CASSQDLAGVGNEQFF	TGTGCCAGCAGCCAAGATCTGGCGGGAGTAGGAAATGAGCAGTTCTTC
TRBV9	TRBJ2-1	many	NA	CASSVVGSSYNEQFF	TGTGCCAGCAGCGTAGTGGGGAGCTCCTACAATGAGCAGTTCTTC
TRBV7-8	TRBJ2-5	NA	NA	CASSLGWGSQGETQYF	TGTGCCAGCAGCTTAGGATGGGGCAGCCAGGGTGAGACCCAGTACTTC
TRBV7-9	TRBJ2-7	NA	TRBD2	CASSLRLAESYEQYF	TGTGCCAGCAGCTTACGACTAGCGGAGTCCTACGAGCAGTACTTC
TRBV4-1	TRBJ2-5	NA	NA	CASSQDLNTQETQYF	TGCGCCAGCAGCCAAGATTTGAACACCCAAGAGACCCAGTACTTC
TRBV20-1	TRBJ2-3	few	TRBD2	CSALGPPYRSGSVADTQYF	TGCAGTGCTCTCGGTCCCCCCTATCGGAGCGGGAGTGTTGCAGATACGCAGTATTTT
TRBV6-2/TRBV6-3	TRBJ2-1	NA	NA	CASSLLAVYNEQFF	TGTGCCAGCAGTTTATTAGCGGTGTACAATGAGCAGTTCTTC
TRBV6-1	TRBJ2-1	few	NA	CASSRTPDYHYNEQFF	TGTGCCAGCAGTCGGACCCCGGACTACCACTACAATGAGCAGTTCTTC
TRBV27	TRBJ1-5	many	NA	CASSAALSNQPQHF	TGTGCCAGCAGCGCAGCCCTTTCCAATCAGCCCCAGCATTTT
TRBV6-5	TRBJ2-1	NA	NA	CASSYSGESGNEQFF	TGTGCCAGCAGTTACTCGGGGGAGTCTGGCAATGAGCAGTTCTTC
TRBV12-3/TRBV12-4	TRBJ2-1	few	TRBD1	CASSHQGGPYNEQFF	TGTGCCAGCAGCCACCAAGGGGGCCCCTACAATGAGCAGTTCTTC
TRBV30	TRBJ2-5	NA	TRBD2	CAGASGFSYQETQYF	TGTGCCGGAGCTAGCGGATTTTCGTACCAAGAGACCCAGTACTTC
TRBV9	TRBJ2-2	NA	NA	CASSVVRGPSGELFF	TGTGCCAGCAGCGTAGTGAGAGGGCCATCCGGGGAGCTGTTTTTT
TRBV7-6	TRBJ2-3	NA	NA	CASRFPDSNTDTQYF	TGTGCCAGCAGATTCCCCGACAGCAACACAGATACGCAGTATTTT
TRBV9	TRBJ2-2	once	NA	CASSVAGVSNTGELFF	TGTGCCAGCAGCGTAGCGGGGGTTTCGAACACCGGGGAGCTGTTTTTT
TRBV7-9	TRBJ1-1	NA	NA	CASITIQNTEAFF	TGTGCCAGCATCACCATTCAGAACACTGAAGCTTTCTTT
TRBV6-5	TRBJ2-5	many	NA	CASSYSSLLQETQYF	TGTGCCAGCAGTTACTCCTCCCTGTTACAAGAGACCCAGTACTTC
TRBV5-4	TRBJ2-7	few	TRBD1	CASSPRDRDFYEQYF	TGTGCCAGCAGCCCCCGGGACAGGGATTTTTACGAGCAGTACTTC
TRBV20-1	TRBJ2-5	few	TRBD1	CSARDPITGVSQETQYF	TGCAGTGCTAGAGATCCTATAACAGGGGTCTCCCAAGAGACCCAGTACTTC
TRBV4-2	TRBJ1-1	NA	TRBD1	CASSPIRTGTNTEAFF	TGTGCCAGCAGCCCGATACGGACAGGAACGAACACTGAAGCTTTCTTT
TRBV29-1	TRBJ2-1	NA	NA	CSVEDPEGDEQFF	TGCAGCGTTGAAGATCCCGAGGGAGATGAGCAGTTCTTC
TRBV7-8	TRBJ2-3	few	NA	CASRRGDTQYF	TGTGCCAGCAGGAGGGGAGATACGCAGTATTTT
TRBV29-1	TRBJ1-1	NA	NA	CSARVNTEAFF	TGCAGCGCCCGGGTGAACACTGAAGCTTTCTTT
TRBV20-1	TRBJ2-1	NA	TRBD2	CSARDPGGSLYNEQFF	TGCAGTGCTAGAGATCCGGGAGGATCCCTCTACAATGAGCAGTTCTTC
TRBV20-1	TRBJ2-1	NA	TRBD2	CSARVFAGGNNEQFF	TGCAGTGCTAGAGTCTTCGCGGGAGGAAATAATGAGCAGTTCTTC
TRBV6-2/TRBV6-3	TRBJ1-1	few	NA	CASSYVMNTEAFF	TGTGCCAGCAGTTACGTCATGAACACTGAAGCTTTCTTT
TRBV5-1	TRBJ2-7	many	NA	CASRHTDSPTGEQYF	TGCGCCAGCAGACATACAGACAGTCCCACGGGGGAGCAGTACTTC
TRBV4-3	TRBJ2-6	NA	NA	CASSQEGPSSGANVLTF	TGCGCCAGCAGCCAAGAGGGGCCGAGCTCTGGGGCCAACGTCCTGACTTTC
TRBV7-7	TRBJ2-2	NA	TRBD1	CASSYRGITGELFF	TGTGCTAGCAGCTACAGGGGGATCACCGGGGAGCTGTTTTTT
TRBV25-1	TRBJ2-1	NA	TRBD2	CASSDRASGRNGNEQFF	TGTGCCAGCAGTGATCGGGCTAGCGGGAGAAATGGGAATGAGCAGTTCTTC
TRBV12-3/TRBV12-4	TRBJ2-5	NA	TRBD2	CASSQTSGRRETQYF	TGTGCCAGCAGTCAGACTAGCGGGAGAAGGGAGACCCAGTACTTC
TRBV20-1	TRBJ2-7	NA	NA	CSALSPRGGYEQYF	TGCAGTGCCCTAAGTCCGCGAGGGGGCTACGAGCAGTACTTC
TRBV29-1	TRBJ2-3	few	NA	CSGTGLGGSQYF	TGCAGCGGGACGGGTTTAGGTGGTTCGCAGTATTTT
TRBV10-3	TRBJ2-5	NA	TRBD1	CAISADRREETQYF	TGTGCCATCAGTGCGGACAGGAGAGAAGAGACCCAGTACTTC
TRBV4-1	TRBJ1-6	NA	TRBD1	CASSQGQNSYNSPLHF	TGCGCCAGCAGCCAGGGACAGAACTCCTATAATTCACCCCTCCACTTT
TRBV29-1	TRBJ2-3	few	TRBD2	CSVELLAGGPPDTQYF	TGCAGCGTTGAGTTACTAGCGGGAGGCCCCCCAGATACGCAGTATTTT
TRBV5-6	TRBJ1-5	NA	TRBD1	CASSLAGQGSNQPQHF	TGTGCCAGCAGCTTGGCTGGACAGGGGAGCAATCAGCCCCAGCATTTT
TRBV14	TRBJ2-1	few	TRBD2	CASSGSGLAVNNEQFF	TGTGCCAGCAGCGGGTCGGGACTAGCGGTGAACAATGAGCAGTTCTTC
TRBV25-1	TRBJ1-5	NA	TRBD1	CASSFPRDRDNQPQHF	TGTGCCAGCAGTTTCCCCAGAGACAGGGATAATCAGCCCCAGCATTTT